This T cell receptor beta chain was sequenced for a study of T cells after yellow fever vaccination. At the level of the study: SMART-Seq v4 Ultra Low Input prepared the low-cell-number fractions. Study-level results: Although most clonotypes did not, a small share appeared in both CD4 and CD8 compartments. Though weaker, the secondary response peaked faster, on day 5 versus 15.

V shed 6 bases, J shed 6 bases, and the junction held 5 bases outside the gene matches. The V gene's germline CDR1 is DFQATT and CDR2 SNEGSKA (reference sequence). This CDR3 has 14 residues. This clonotype was detected a few times. Its antigen is not identified. Synthesis of TCR cDNA relied on 5'RACE template switching, which attached a universal primer site and UMIs. MiXCR was run by TCRdb on the 5' RACE reads, yielding one entry per CDR3 protein. The repertoire consists of some 420,000 distinct CDR3 sequences, with approximately 19% occurring once and the leading ten covering about a sixth. The material sequenced was PBMCs, taken before the yellow fever booster vaccination. This clonotype was sampled from a man between 18 and 35 years old who received the YFV17D yellow fever vaccine. The chain employs TRBV20-1 and TRBJ2-1; TRBD2 aligns across 13 bases. The CDR3 sequence: CSAQTSGGGNEQFF. The CDR3 coding sequence is TGCAGTGCCCAAACTAGCGGGGGGGGCAATGAGCAGTTCTTC.